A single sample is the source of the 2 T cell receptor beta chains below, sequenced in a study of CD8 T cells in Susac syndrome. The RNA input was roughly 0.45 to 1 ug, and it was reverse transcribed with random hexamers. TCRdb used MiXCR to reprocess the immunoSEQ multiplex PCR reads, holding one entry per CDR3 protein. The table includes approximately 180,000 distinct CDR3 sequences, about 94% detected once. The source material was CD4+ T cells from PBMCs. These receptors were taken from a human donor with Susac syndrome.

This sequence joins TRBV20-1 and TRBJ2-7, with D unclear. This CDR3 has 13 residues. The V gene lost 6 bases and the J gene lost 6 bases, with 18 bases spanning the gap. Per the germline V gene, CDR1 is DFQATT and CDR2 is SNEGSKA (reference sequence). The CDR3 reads CSAPFGYPAEQYF. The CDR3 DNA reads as TGCAGTGCCCCATTCGGGTACCCGGCCGAGCAGTACTTC.

The CDR3 DNA sequence: TGTGCCAGCAGCTTATCAAACAGGCCGAGTACTCCTAACTATGGCTACACCTTC. Translated: CASSLSNRPSTPNYGYTF. The chain links TRBV7-8 to TRBJ1-2; tentatively, D is TRBD1 (5 bases). Trimming stripped 2 bases from V and 0 bases from J, with 19 bases between. The CDR3 is 18 amino acids. CDR1 SGHVS and CDR2 FQNEAQ come from the germline V gene.